This entry is about one T cell receptor beta chain. After removal of 6 bases from V and 4 bases from J, the junction contained 7 bases not matched to a gene. Germline-derived CDR1 and CDR2 are MNHEY and SMNVEV (reference sequence). CDR3 size: 14 residues. The data originate from a study of blood T cell repertoires in COVID-19. Overall study context: The United States, Italy and Spain supplied acute and convalescent COVID-19 samples. In each case, the material was cDNA or gDNA derived from T cells, B-cell-depleted T cells, or PBMCs.

Authors' data handling: Nucleated cell counts were estimated from reference gene primer amplification. Profiling relied on immunoSEQ multiplex PCR, and the TCRdb table lists in-frame clones only, not all of them. From that table come the V and J calls and clone size; the DNA was used to work out D and trimming. The sample lists 80,000 to 100,000 clones, 90% occurring once. This clonotype was obtained from a human donor with active COVID-19. The donor label of this sample is uncertain. The sample taken for sequencing was peripheral blood. The gene calls are TRBV27 and TRBJ1-1; 8 bases map to TRBD1. CDR3 sequence reads: CASRWPGGGTEAFF. In DNA form, the CDR3 reads TGTGCCAGCAGGTGGCCAGGGGGCGGCACTGAAGCTTTCTTT.